This TCR beta chain was recorded in a study of spatial heterogeneity in lung cancer (dated by TCRdb to between 2017 and 2020). About the investigation overall: Beta-chain transcripts were consistently detected in greater numbers than alpha-chain transcripts, which likely reflected higher beta-chain transcript abundance. In tumor regions, TCR transcript counts showed a strong correlation with a T cell transcriptional module score derived from matched bulk RNA-seq. In the raw uncorrected reads, each unique combination of TCR and UMI appeared more than ten times on average. In non-small cell lung cancer, the study quantitatively compared TCR alpha and beta repertoires across several tumor regions, matched nontumor lung, and blood. Nonsynonymous mutation counts, determined by whole-exome sequencing of tumor tissue, were related to features of the TCR repertoire. Both alpha and beta chains were TCR-sequenced in samples taken at surgery, namely 220 tumor regions, more than 62 matched nontumor lung samples and a few dozen PBMC samples.

The CDR3 has 15 amino acids, counting the end cysteine and phenylalanine. CDR3 DNA is the only sequence kept; it has 45 bases, read in frame from the first base. V is reduced by 3 bases and J by 6 bases, leaving a spacing of 18 bases between them. What the research found in general, with its limitations: TCR-seq was estimated to cover only approximately 7% of tumor T cells for alpha chains and around 12% for beta chains. The count of ubiquitous expanded TCRs correlated with the count of ubiquitous nonsynonymous mutations, and the count of regional expanded TCRs correlated with the count of regional nonsynonymous mutations. The number of expanded intratumoral alpha and beta TCRs correlated with the tumor nonsynonymous mutation count. Additional single-cell paired TCR alpha and beta sequencing was considered necessary to confirm, at a functional level, the hypothesis that regional TCRs recognize regional mutations.

The protocol used for the library was 5' RACE. Data came from a NextSeq 500. To allow correction of PCR and sequencing errors, the TCR library protocol tagged every TCR cDNA molecule with a unique molecular identifier. In the authors' own workflow: TCR identification, UMI-based error correction and CDR3 extraction were performed with Decombinator tools. TCRs above a frequency of 2 per 1,000, corresponding to the top 1% of the tumor frequency distribution, were defined as expanded. Expanded tumor TCRs were classed as regional if statistically deemed absent (corrected P<0.05) from at least one tumor region, otherwise ubiquitous. Rényi diversity was computed with the R vegan package after subsampling each repertoire 100 times to 5,000 TCRs. CDR3 similarity networks were constructed using string-kernel similarity of amino acid triplets, with links drawn between CDR3s whose pairwise similarity was above 0.82. Using fastp trimming at Q25 and MiXCR clonotype assembly, TCRdb reanalyzed the public sequencing data and kept in-frame beta chains. Rows with a matching CDR3 protein are joined into one entry that keeps the most common DNA and genes. Here the V and J calls rest on TCRdb's processing, not on the authors' analysis. The sample profile shows about 5,600 distinct CDR3 sequences; approximately 8.4% of them were found once. The ten top clones hold roughly a third of the sample.

This sample's time point label indicates: sample taken at primary tumor resection. The donors were some 76 patients from the lung TRACERx cohort who had early-stage, untreated non-small cell lung cancer. Whole RNA extracted from tumor and nontumor lung tissue, or from cryopreserved PBMC samples, was used for TCR sequencing without cell sorting. Patients were selected for TCR sequencing only if sufficient RNA was available from at least two tumor regions. Before being selected, tumor and adjacent nontumor lung specimens were reviewed by a lung pathologist. In its sample, this clonotype comes out as medium-sized (0.01 to 0.1%). Its antigen is not yet known. No clone much larger than this one lies a single base away; base qualities are absent.

Here the sequenced sample was lung tumor tissue, taken at surgery. The chain is encoded by TRBV12-3 or TRBV12-4 joined to TRBJ2-7; TRBD1 is a weak D gene call, 5 bases matching. The sequence was collected from a female donor with early-stage non-small cell lung cancer. The nucleotide sequence reads as follows: TGTGCCAGCAGTTTTAGGACACTAACCTCCCGCGAGCAGTACTTC. Translated, it reads CASSFRTLTSREQYF.